These T cell receptor beta chains were read from a single sample in a study of control samples from healthy donors and cancer patients. Profiling relied on immunoSEQ multiplex PCR, and the TCRdb table lists in-frame clones only, not all of them. The sample includes around 230,000 clones, around 94% of them seen just once. The source material was blood. All receptors come from a middle-aged man in good health. The CDR3 runs from the conserved cysteine through the conserved F or W. A D gene is named only where the DNA matches it firmly. Some rows have no size entry. The others give once, few or many, or a class for an expanded clone.

V	D	J	length	size	DNA	CDR3
TRBV6-1	NA	TRBJ2-1	15	NA	TGTGCCAGCAGTGAAGCTACTAGCTCCTACAATGAGCAGTTCTTC	CASSEATSSYNEQFF
TRBV2	NA	TRBJ1-4	14	NA	TGTGCCAGCATGTTCATGGGGGGTAATGAAAAACTGTTTTTT	CASMFMGGNEKLFF
TRBV10-3	NA	TRBJ2-3	13	NA	TGTGCCATCAGTGCCCCTCGGGCGGATACGCAGTATTTT	CAISAPRADTQYF
TRBV7-9	NA	TRBJ2-7	14	few	TGTGCCAGCAGCTTCCAAGAGGGCTCCTACGAGCAGTACTTC	CASSFQEGSYEQYF
TRBV5-1	TRBD1	TRBJ1-2	15	NA	TGCGCCAGCAGCTCCGGACAGGGGGTAGACTATGGCTACACCTTC	CASSSGQGVDYGYTF
TRBV5-1	TRBD2	TRBJ2-2	16	NA	TGCGCCCCCAGCCCCGCGGCCGGGGGGGGAACCGGGGAGCTGTTTTTT	CAPSPAAGGGTGELFF
TRBV6-5	NA	TRBJ2-2	11	NA	TGTGCCCTCGGGGGTGCCGGGGAGCTGTTTTTT	CALGGAGELFF
TRBV11-2	NA	TRBJ2-2	15	NA	TGTGCCAGCAGCCAGGTAGACGGAAACACCGGGGAGCTGTTTTTT	CASSQVDGNTGELFF
TRBV11-2	NA	TRBJ1-2	17	NA	TGTGCCAGCAGCTTAGGGCGGGCGGTACTGTCGGGCTATGGCTACACCTTC	CASSLGRAVLSGYGYTF
TRBV28	NA	TRBJ1-2	13	NA	TGTGCCAGCAGTTTTGGGCAGGGCTATGGCTACACCTTC	CASSFGQGYGYTF
TRBV18	TRBD1	TRBJ2-6	17	once	TGTGCCAGCTCACCACAGGGGACAGCCTCTGGGGCCAACGTCCTGACTTTC	CASSPQGTASGANVLTF
TRBV11-2	TRBD1	TRBJ2-2	16	NA	TGTGCCAGCAGCTCCCGTCACAGGGGAGACACCGGGGAGCTGTTTTTT	CASSSRHRGDTGELFF
TRBV24-1	NA	TRBJ1-2	13	once	TGTGCCACCAGTGAGGACAGCGACTATGGCTACACCTTC	CATSEDSDYGYTF
TRBV4-1	NA	TRBJ1-6	14	NA	TGCGCCAGCAGCCAAGGGGGGTTTTACTCACCCCTCCACTTT	CASSQGGFYSPLHF
TRBV7-2	NA	TRBJ2-2	15	NA	TGTGCCAGCAGCTTACAGGTAGACGCGACCGGGGAGCTGTTTTTT	CASSLQVDATGELFF
TRBV15	NA	TRBJ1-1	14	NA	TGTGCCACCAGCCGCGTCCAGGACAGCCGTGAAGCTTTCTTT	CATSRVQDSREAFF
TRBV28	NA	TRBJ1-4	12	NA	TGTGCCAGCAGTCTCCCGGGTCAAAAACTGTTTTTT	CASSLPGQKLFF
TRBV14	TRBD1	TRBJ1-4	14	NA	TGTGCCAGCAGCAGACAGGGTGGAAATGAAAAACTGTTTTTT	CASSRQGGNEKLFF
TRBV30	NA	TRBJ1-5	18	NA	TGTGCCTGGAGCCTTCGCGGGACTCCGAGGGGTTACAATCAGCCCCAGCATTTT	CAWSLRGTPRGYNQPQHF
TRBV2	NA	TRBJ1-1	14	NA	TGTGCCATTAGAGGAGGCAGCTTGAACACTGAAGCTTTCTTT	CAIRGGSLNTEAFF
TRBV3-1/TRBV3-2	NA	TRBJ2-3	17	NA	TGTGCCAGCAGCCAAGATACTACAAAGGGGCCGGCGGGTACGCAGTATTTT	CASSQDTTKGPAGTQYF
TRBV3-1/TRBV3-2	TRBD1	TRBJ1-1	15	NA	TGTGCCAGCAGCCTCCGGGACAGGGGGAACACTGAAGCTTTCTTT	CASSLRDRGNTEAFF